This is a list of T cell receptor beta chains from one sample in a study of Graves' ophthalmopathy and Graves' hyperthyroidism. From the multiplex PCR reads, TCRdb called clonotypes with MiXCR, one entry per CDR3 protein. The sample lists roughly 500,000 distinct CDR3 sequences; approximately 15% were seen once. The sequenced sample consisted of blood. These receptors were obtained from a woman aged 30 to 39 with Graves' ophthalmopathy. Both conserved end residues are part of each CDR3. A D gene is named only where the DNA matches it firmly. Not all rows give a size; the values are once, few, many and, for expanded clones, a class.

v_gene,abundance,j_gene,d_gene,CDR3aa,CDR3nt
TRBV27,many,TRBJ2-5,-,CASSLSIGETQYF,TGTGCCAGCAGTTTATCGATTGGAGAGACCCAGTACTTC
TRBV4-1,-,TRBJ2-7,TRBD1,CASSQVTGTSYEQYF,TGCGCCAGCAGCCAAGTGACAGGGACCTCCTACGAGCAGTACTTC
TRBV7-9,many,TRBJ2-7,TRBD1,CASSRTGENEQYF,TGTGCCAGCAGCCGAACAGGGGAGAACGAGCAGTACTTC
TRBV6-2/TRBV6-3,many,TRBJ2-7,-,CASSTSGVPYEQYF,TGTGCCAGCAGTACCTCCGGGGTCCCCTACGAGCAGTACTTC
TRBV29-1,few,TRBJ2-7,-,CSVGDRGHEQYF,TGCAGCGTTGGCGACAGAGGCCACGAGCAGTACTTC
TRBV6-1,many,TRBJ1-5,-,CASTRSHNNQPQHF,TGTGCCAGCACCCGGTCACACAACAACCAGCCCCAGCATTTT
TRBV6-1,many,TRBJ2-5,-,CASSDLVGSETQYF,TGTGCCAGCAGTGATTTGGTGGGGTCAGAGACCCAGTACTTC
TRBV2,-,TRBJ1-1,-,CASSEASARLRTEAFF,TGTGCCAGCAGTGAAGCATCGGCCAGGCTTCGCACTGAAGCTTTCTTT
TRBV11-2,many,TRBJ2-2,-,CASSQTGELFF,TGTGCCAGCAGCCAGACCGGGGAGCTGTTTTTT
TRBV18,many,TRBJ1-1,-,CASSPPRREEAFF,TGTGCCAGCTCACCACCGCGACGCGAAGAAGCTTTCTTT
TRBV28,-,TRBJ1-5,-,CASSPYRWSNQPQHF,TGTGCCAGCAGTCCCTACAGGTGGAGCAATCAGCCCCAGCATTTT
TRBV5-1,many,TRBJ2-7,-,CASSRDGDSYEQYF,TGCGCCAGCAGCCGGGACGGCGACTCCTACGAGCAGTACTTC
TRBV27,many,TRBJ1-2,-,CASSFKLTNYGYTF,TGTGCCAGCAGTTTTAAACTAACTAACTATGGCTACACCTTC
TRBV10-3,many,TRBJ2-2,-,CAISDGTSTGELFF,TGTGCCATCAGTGACGGGACGAGCACCGGGGAGCTGTTTTTT
TRBV12-5,many,TRBJ1-5,-,CASGSPNQPQHF,TGTGCTAGTGGTTCGCCCAATCAGCCCCAGCATTTT
TRBV4-2,few,TRBJ2-7,-,CASSQEAVTYEQYF,TGTGCCAGCAGCCAAGAGGCGGTCACCTACGAGCAGTACTTC
TRBV6-2/TRBV6-3,once,TRBJ2-5,-,CASSFRLVQETQYF,TGTGCCAGCAGTTTCCGACTGGTCCAAGAGACCCAGTACTTC
TRBV6-1,few,TRBJ2-2,-,CASRGNSNTGELFF,TGTGCCAGCAGGGGTAATTCGAACACCGGGGAGCTGTTTTTT
TRBV20-1,many,TRBJ1-1,-,CSARGRAPTEAFF,TGCAGTGCTAGAGGCAGGGCCCCCACTGAAGCTTTCTTT
TRBV2,-,TRBJ2-7,TRBD1,CASRGAGTGIYEQYF,TGTGCCAGCAGAGGGGCCGGGACAGGGATATACGAGCAGTACTTC
TRBV24-1,-,TRBJ1-5,TRBD1,CATSDLYRDRLNQPQHF,TGTGCCACCAGTGATTTATACCGGGACAGGTTAAATCAGCCCCAGCATTTT
TRBV7-8,many,TRBJ2-4,-,CASSLVADLAKNIQYF,TGTGCCAGCAGCTTAGTGGCGGACCTAGCCAAAAACATTCAGTACTTC
TRBV12-3/TRBV12-4,many,TRBJ1-1,-,CASSLGIAGTEAFF,TGTGCCAGCAGTTTAGGCATTGCGGGAACTGAAGCTTTCTTT
TRBV6-5,many,TRBJ1-1,-,CASSYRRLNTEAFF,TGTGCCAGCAGTTATAGGCGGTTAAACACTGAAGCTTTCTTT
TRBV7-8,many,TRBJ2-7,-,CASSLGVLFTYEQYF,TGTGCCAGCAGCTTAGGAGTTCTTTTCACCTACGAGCAGTACTTC
TRBV11-2,few,TRBJ1-2,TRBD1,CASSLAGDRGGYTF,TGTGCCAGCAGCTTAGCGGGGGACAGGGGTGGCTACACCTTC
TRBV6-1,many,TRBJ2-5,-,CASSEFTGSSQETQYF,TGTGCCAGCAGTGAATTTACAGGGAGTTCCCAAGAGACCCAGTACTTC
TRBV28,-,TRBJ1-5,TRBD1,CASSQTGGSGNQPQHF,TGTGCCAGCTCCCAGACAGGGGGGAGCGGCAATCAGCCCCAGCATTTT
TRBV6-1,-,TRBJ2-7,-,CASSEGDPSYEQYF,TGTGCCAGTAGCGAGGGGGATCCCTCCTACGAGCAGTACTTC
TRBV28,many,TRBJ2-4,TRBD1,CASSSTWTGNIQYF,TGTGCCAGCAGCTCAACCTGGACAGGGAACATTCAGTACTTC
TRBV6-1,many,TRBJ1-1,TRBD1,CASSKNRDRKNTEAFF,TGTGCCAGCAGCAAGAACCGGGACAGAAAGAACACTGAAGCTTTCTTT
TRBV13,-,TRBJ2-7,TRBD2,CASLGRREPPYEQYF,TGTGCCAGCCTAGGGAGGCGGGAGCCCCCCTACGAACAGTACTTC
TRBV6-1,-,TRBJ2-5,-,CASRGLGRQETQYF,TGTGCCAGCAGGGGCTTGGGCAGACAAGAGACCCAGTACTTC
TRBV15,many,TRBJ2-7,-,CATSRDWTTYEQYF,TGTGCCACCAGCAGAGATTGGACCACCTACGAGCAGTACTTC
TRBV6-2/TRBV6-3,-,TRBJ1-5,-,CASSYFPRNDSNQPQHF,TGTGCCAGCAGTTATTTCCCCCGGAACGATAGCAATCAGCCCCAGCATTTT
TRBV24-1,-,TRBJ2-5,-,CATSDPQPAGVQETQYF,TGTGCCACCAGTGATCCCCAACCGGCCGGGGTTCAAGAGACCCAGTACTTC
TRBV5-6,many,TRBJ1-1,-,CASSYKGKNTEAFF,TGTGCCAGCAGTTACAAGGGGAAGAACACTGAAGCTTTCTTT
TRBV11-2,once,TRBJ2-5,-,CASSQDPGFGKTQYF,TGTGCCAGCAGCCAAGATCCGGGGTTCGGGAAGACCCAGTACTTC
TRBV29-1,many,TRBJ1-2,-,CSVVEGTNYGYTF,TGCAGCGTTGTTGAGGGGACGAACTATGGCTACACCTTC
TRBV20-1,many,TRBJ1-1,TRBD1,CSASSPPGQGMNTEAFF,TGCAGTGCTAGCTCCCCACCGGGACAGGGGATGAACACTGAAGCTTTCTTT
TRBV2,many,TRBJ2-7,-,CASRDPTFTGAEEQYF,TGTGCCAGCAGGGACCCCACGTTTACGGGAGCGGAGGAGCAGTACTTC
TRBV6-5,many,TRBJ1-1,-,CASSFITSEAFF,TGTGCCAGCAGTTTCATTACTTCTGAAGCTTTCTTT